The sequence of this TCR beta chain was determined in a study of a mutant IDH1 vaccine in newly diagnosed glioma. As concerns this clone: The antigen is undetermined.

Assay: immunoSEQ multiplex PCR; the TCRdb copy retains only in-frame clones and omits some. The repertoire has about 30,000 clones, approximately 80% of them found once; the top ten carry 15%. Sample time point: week 35, safety follow-up. Mutant IDH1 20-mer peptide, at 300 ug, made up each vaccine dose, with topical imiquimod. This sample comprised PBMCs, obtained from a glioma patient whose treatment included an IDH1 peptide vaccine. The source is a man under 40 with glioma.

The CDR3, as DNA: TGCGCCAGCAGCCAAGAAATGGGATATAACACTGAAGCTTTCTTT. It encodes CASSQEMGYNTEAFF. This chain joins TRBV4-1 and TRBJ1-1; D is undetermined. CDR1 and CDR2 from the germline V gene are MGHRA and YSYEKL. The CDR3 consists of 15 residues. Trimming shortened V by 0 bases and J by 2 bases, and 10 bases separated the two germline ends.